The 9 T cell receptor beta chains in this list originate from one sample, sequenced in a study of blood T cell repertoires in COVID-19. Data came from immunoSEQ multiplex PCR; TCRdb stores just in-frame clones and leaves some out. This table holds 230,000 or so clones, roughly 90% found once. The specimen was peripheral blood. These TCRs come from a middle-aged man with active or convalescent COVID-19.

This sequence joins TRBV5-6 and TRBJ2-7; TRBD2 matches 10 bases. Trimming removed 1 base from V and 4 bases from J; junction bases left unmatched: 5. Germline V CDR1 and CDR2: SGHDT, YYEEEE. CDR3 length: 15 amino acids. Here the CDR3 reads CASSLMTSGWYEQYF. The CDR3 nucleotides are TGTGCCAGCAGCTTGATGACTAGCGGGTGGTACGAGCAGTACTTC. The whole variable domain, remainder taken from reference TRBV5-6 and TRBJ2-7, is DAGVTQSPTHLIKTRGQQVTLRCSPKSGHDTVSWYQQALGQGPQFIFQYYEEEERQRGNFPDRFSGHQFPNYSSELNVNALLLGDSALYLCASSLMTSGWYEQYFGPGTRLTVT.

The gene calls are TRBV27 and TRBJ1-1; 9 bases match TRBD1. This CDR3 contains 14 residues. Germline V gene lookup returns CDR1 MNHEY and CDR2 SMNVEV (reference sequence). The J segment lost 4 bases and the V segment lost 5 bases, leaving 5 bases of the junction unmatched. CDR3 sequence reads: CASSPDRGVTEAFF. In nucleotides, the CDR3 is TGTGCCAGCAGTCCCGACAGGGGGGTCACTGAAGCTTTCTTT.

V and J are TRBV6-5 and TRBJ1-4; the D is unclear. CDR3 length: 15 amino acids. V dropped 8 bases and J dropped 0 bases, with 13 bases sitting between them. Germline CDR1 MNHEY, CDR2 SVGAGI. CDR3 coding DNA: TGTGCCAGCGGGGAGGCACGACCAACTAATGAAAAACTGTTTTTT. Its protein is CASGEARPTNEKLFF.

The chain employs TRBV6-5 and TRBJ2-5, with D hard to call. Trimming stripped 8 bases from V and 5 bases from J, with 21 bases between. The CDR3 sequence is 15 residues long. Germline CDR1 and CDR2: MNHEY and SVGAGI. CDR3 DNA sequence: TGTGCCAGCTCCTCCCAGCTAGATCTCGTCGAGACCCAGTACTTC. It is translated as CASSSQLDLVETQYF.

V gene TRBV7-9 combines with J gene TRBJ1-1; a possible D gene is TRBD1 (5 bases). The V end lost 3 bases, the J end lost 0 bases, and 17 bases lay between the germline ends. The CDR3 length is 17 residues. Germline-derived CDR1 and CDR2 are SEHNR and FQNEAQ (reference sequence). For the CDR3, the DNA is TGTGCCAGCAGCTTTGGGAGGGGAGTTCGGATGAACACTGAAGCTTTCTTT. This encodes CASSFGRGVRMNTEAFF.

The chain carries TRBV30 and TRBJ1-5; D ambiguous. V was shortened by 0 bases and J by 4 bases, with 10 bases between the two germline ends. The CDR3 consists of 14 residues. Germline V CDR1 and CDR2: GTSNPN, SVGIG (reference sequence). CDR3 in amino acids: CAWSVRGGNQPQHF. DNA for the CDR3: TGTGCCTGGAGTGTACGCGGTGGGAATCAGCCCCAGCATTTT.

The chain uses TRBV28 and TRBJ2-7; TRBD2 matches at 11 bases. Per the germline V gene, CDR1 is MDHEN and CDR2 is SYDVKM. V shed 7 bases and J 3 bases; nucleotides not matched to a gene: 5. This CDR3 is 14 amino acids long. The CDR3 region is CASKLAGASYEQYF. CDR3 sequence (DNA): TGTGCCAGCAAACTAGCGGGGGCTAGCTACGAGCAGTACTTC.

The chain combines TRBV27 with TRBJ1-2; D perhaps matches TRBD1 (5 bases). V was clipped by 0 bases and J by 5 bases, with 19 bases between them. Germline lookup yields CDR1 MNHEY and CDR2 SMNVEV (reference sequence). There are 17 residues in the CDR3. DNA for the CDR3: TGTGCCAGCAGTTTATCGGTGACCCAGGGACTTATGTATGGCTACACCTTC. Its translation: CASSLSVTQGLMYGYTF.

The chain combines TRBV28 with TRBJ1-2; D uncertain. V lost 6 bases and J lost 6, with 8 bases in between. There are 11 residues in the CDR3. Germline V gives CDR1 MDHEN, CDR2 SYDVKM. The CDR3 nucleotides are TGTGCCAGCAGAGCGGTCGATGGCTACACCTTC. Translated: CASRAVDGYTF.